The clone carrying this TCR beta chain was recorded once. The antigen remains unidentified. The CDR3 loop spans 19 amino acids. Germline CDR1 is KGHSH and CDR2 is LQKENI. Trimming left V 3 bases short and J 3 bases short, with 26 bases between. The data stem from a study of regulatory T cells in long-lasting Graves disease. Points from the study as a whole: Analyses excluded thyroid tissue, covering peripheral blood alone.

Specified time point: newly diagnosed GD, antithyroid drugs for less than 3 months. With RNA extracted from PBMCs as input, the TCR library was made. Recruitment took place at an endocrinology department in Xi'an, China. Relying on iRepertoire HTBI primers and Arm-PCR of CDR3 regions, the team built TCR beta libraries. One entry per CDR3 protein results from TCRdb running MiXCR on the multiplex PCR reads. The table records roughly 400,000 distinct CDR3 sequences, roughly 17% of them present only once. In addition, the sample was reused for a study of T cells in Graves' hyperthyroidism and ophthalmopathy. That publication notes: Uncontrolled infection, other autoimmune disease, pregnancy or lactation barred patients from enrollment. Blood held most thyroid clonotypes expanded above 0.001 frequency.

The chain joins TRBV18 to TRBJ1-1, with D hard to call. The source of this sequence is a woman aged 18-29 years with Graves disease. The material was peripheral blood mononuclear cells (PBMCs), obtained at new diagnosis, from a patient treated with antithyroid drugs. The CDR3 loop is CASSPLFGESRSRDTEAFF. As DNA, the CDR3 is TGTGCCAGCTCACCTCTTTTTGGGGAAAGCAGGTCTCGAGACACTGAAGCTTTCTTT.